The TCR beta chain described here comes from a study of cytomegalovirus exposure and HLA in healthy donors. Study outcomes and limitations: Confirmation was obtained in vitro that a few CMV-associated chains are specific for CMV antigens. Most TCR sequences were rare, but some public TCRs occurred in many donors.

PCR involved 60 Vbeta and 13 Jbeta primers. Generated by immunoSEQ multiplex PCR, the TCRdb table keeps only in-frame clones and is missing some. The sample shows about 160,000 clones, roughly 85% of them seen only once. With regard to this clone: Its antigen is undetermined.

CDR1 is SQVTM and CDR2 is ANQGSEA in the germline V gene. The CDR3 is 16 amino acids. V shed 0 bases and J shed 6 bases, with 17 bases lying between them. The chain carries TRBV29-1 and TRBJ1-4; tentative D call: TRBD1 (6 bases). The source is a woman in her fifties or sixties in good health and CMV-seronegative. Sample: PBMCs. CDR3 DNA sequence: TGCAGCGTTGAAGATTACGGGGCAGGGGTTTATGAAAAACTGTTTTTT. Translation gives CSVEDYGAGVYEKLFF.